This T cell receptor (beta chain) was captured by sequencing in a study of blood T cell repertoires in COVID-19. For the study at large: Material from acute and convalescent COVID-19 was sourced from the United States, Italy and Spain.

Germline CDR1 reads MNHEY; CDR2 reads SVGAGI. Trimming cost V 6 bases and J 0 bases, with 9 bases left between them. The CDR3 length is 15 residues. Libraries were prepared by immunoSEQ multiplex PCR; TCRdb keeps only in-frame clonotypes and omits some of them. Among 200,000 to 250,000 clones listed, more than 80% were seen once. The V and J genes are TRBV6-5 and TRBJ2-6; no reliable D call. The sequenced sample was peripheral blood. The clonotype originates from a woman older than 75 with acute or convalescent COVID-19. CDR3 region: CASSATYSGANVLTF. CDR3 bases: TGTGCCAGCAGCGCTACTTACTCTGGGGCCAACGTCCTGACTTTC.